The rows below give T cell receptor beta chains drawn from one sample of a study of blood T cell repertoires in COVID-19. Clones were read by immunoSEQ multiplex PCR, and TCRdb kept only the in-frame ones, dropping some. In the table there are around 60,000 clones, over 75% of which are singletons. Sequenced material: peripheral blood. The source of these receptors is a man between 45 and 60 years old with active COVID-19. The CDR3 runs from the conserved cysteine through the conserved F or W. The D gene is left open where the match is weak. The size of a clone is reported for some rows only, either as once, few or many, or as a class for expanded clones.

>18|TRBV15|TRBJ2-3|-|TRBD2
CATSNSRLALFGTDTQYF
TGTGCCACCAGCAATTCTAGACTAGCTCTATTCGGCACAGATACGCAGTATTTT
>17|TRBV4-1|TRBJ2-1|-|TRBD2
CASSQPTGGNRRVEQFF
TGCGCCAGCAGCCAACCTACGGGGGGGAACAGGAGGGTTGAGCAGTTCTTC
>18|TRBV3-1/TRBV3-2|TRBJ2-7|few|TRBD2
CASSQASSGGASSYEQYF
TGTGCCAGCAGCCAAGCATCTAGCGGGGGCGCGAGCTCCTACGAGCAGTACTTC
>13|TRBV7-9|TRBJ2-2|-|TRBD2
CASSRGDTGELFF
TGTGCCAGCAGCCGGGGGGACACCGGGGAGCTGTTTTTT
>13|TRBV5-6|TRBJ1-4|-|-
CASSFRAGEKLFF
TGTGCCAGCAGCTTCAGGGCTGGGGAAAAACTGTTTTTT
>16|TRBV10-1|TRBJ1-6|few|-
CASSETGQWRRSPLHF
TGCGCCAGCAGTGAGACAGGACAGTGGAGGCGTTCACCCCTCCACTTT
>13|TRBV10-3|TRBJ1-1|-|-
CAISDVQNTEAFF
TGTGCCATCAGTGATGTACAGAACACTGAAGCTTTCTTT
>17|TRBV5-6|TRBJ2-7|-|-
CASRSFNPIEQSRRQYF
TGTGCCAGCAGGTCCTTCAACCCAATCGAACAATCGAGGCGGCAGTACTTC
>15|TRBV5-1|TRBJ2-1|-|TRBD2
CASSLERLASDEQFF
TGCGCCAGCAGCTTGGAGAGACTAGCTTCGGATGAGCAGTTCTTC
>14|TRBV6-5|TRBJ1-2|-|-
CASRRRQSNYGYTF
TGTGCCAGCAGGAGGCGACAGAGTAACTATGGCTACACCTTC
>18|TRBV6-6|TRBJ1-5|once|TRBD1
CASSPPGQGVGANQPQHF
TGTGCCAGCAGTCCACCGGGACAGGGGGTAGGGGCAAATCAGCCCCAGCATTTT
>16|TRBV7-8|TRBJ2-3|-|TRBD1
CASSRSLQGGTDTQYF
TGTGCCAGCAGCCGATCCTTACAGGGGGGCACAGATACGCAGTATTTT
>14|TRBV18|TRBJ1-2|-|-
CASSPALANYGYTF
TGTGCCAGCTCACCGGCTTTGGCTAACTATGGCTACACCTTC
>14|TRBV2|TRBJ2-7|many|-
CASRYREGSFEQYF
TGTGCCAGCAGATACAGGGAGGGTAGCTTCGAGCAGTACTTC
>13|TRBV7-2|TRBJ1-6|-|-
CASSSSTDSPLHF
TGTGCCAGCAGCTCTAGCACGGATTCACCCCTCCACTTT